The 10 T cell receptor beta chains in this list originate from one sample, sequenced in a study of radiotherapy plus CTLA-4 blockade in lung cancer. The data were produced by immunoSEQ multiplex PCR, yet TCRdb's version contains in-frame clones alone and is incomplete. In the table there are 90,000 to 100,000 clones, roughly 80% of which are singletons. The sample here was peripheral blood, taken from a patient treated with radiotherapy plus ipilimumab. Receptors were obtained from a human donor with non-small cell lung cancer that progressed on radiotherapy plus ipilimumab.

Turning to this clone: The junction does not match germline at one end; this may be a read error. The chain has TRBV5-4 and TRBJ2-5; 8 bases are a match to TRBD1. Looked up from germline, CDR1 is SGHNT and CDR2 is YYREEE (reference sequence). The CDR3 loop spans 11 amino acids. This chain's CDR3 is CASSLGDRQHF. DNA of the CDR3: TGTGCCAGCAGCTTGGGGGACAGGCAACACTTC. Filled out from reference TRBV5-4 and TRBJ2-5, the complete variable domain reads ETGVTQSPTHLIKTRGQQVTLRCSSQSGHNTVSWYQQALGQGPQFIFQYYREEENGRGNFPPRFSGLQFPNYSSELNVNALELDDSALYLCASSLGDRQHFGPGTRLLVL.

The chain combines TRBV27 with TRBJ2-4; 9 bases agree with TRBD2. There are 18 residues in the CDR3. The germline V gene has CDR1 MNHEY and CDR2 SMNVEV (reference sequence). J gave up 9 bases and V 5 bases, and 20 bases lay outside the gene matches. The CDR3 here is CASSGRWDGGRERVIQYF. Here the CDR3 DNA reads TGTGCCAGCAGTGGCCGTTGGGATGGCGGGAGGGAGAGGGTCATTCAGTACTTC.

The chain joins TRBV19 to TRBJ1-5, with 10 bases matching TRBD1. Germline V lookup: CDR1 LNHDA, CDR2 SQIVND (reference sequence). The V gene end was trimmed by 4 bases and the J gene end by 1 base; junction bases not matched to a gene: 10. The CDR3 consists of 18 residues. This CDR3 reads CASSNPRDRGRSNQPQHF. In nucleotides, the CDR3 is TGTGCCAGTAGTAACCCCCGGGACAGGGGACGGAGCAATCAGCCCCAGCATTTT.

The chain is built from TRBV2 and TRBJ2-2; D is unresolved. This CDR3 region has 15 residues. The germline V and J ends were trimmed by 6 bases and 0 bases, with 11 bases remaining between them. Per germline, CDR1 SNHLY and CDR2 FYNNEI. This CDR3 reads CASSALVPNTGELFF. The CDR3 DNA reads TGTGCCAGCAGCGCCCTTGTGCCGAACACCGGGGAGCTGTTTTTT.

The chain recombines TRBV5-1 with TRBJ2-2, with D perhaps assigned TRBD1 or TRBD2 (5 bases each). This CDR3 comprises 15 residues. Germline V lookup: CDR1 SGHRS, CDR2 YFSETQ. Trimming left V 5 bases short and J 0 bases short, with 11 bases between. The CDR3 DNA follows: TGCGCCAGCAGAAGGGACGTCGCGAACACCGGGGAGCTGTTTTTT. Translation: CASRRDVANTGELFF.

CDR3 loop: CASTSRASGSDTQYF. The CDR3, as DNA: TGTGCCAGCACCTCCCGTGCTAGCGGGAGTGATACGCAGTATTTT. This chain joins TRBV7-2 and TRBJ2-3, with 10 bases that match TRBD2. Germline V lookup: CDR1 SGHTA, CDR2 FQGNSA. V lost 7 bases to trimming and J lost 6 bases; unmatched junction nucleotides: 10. The CDR3 totals 15 residues. The variable domain in full, with the rest retrieved from reference TRBV7-2 and TRBJ2-3, is GAGVSQSPSNKVTEKGKDVELRCDPISGHTALYWYRQSLGQGLEFLIYFQGNSAPDKSGLPSDRFSAERTGGSVSTLTIQRTQQEDSAVYLCASTSRASGSDTQYFGPGTRLTVL.

The V gene is TRBV5-3, the J gene TRBJ2-7; TRBD2 matches at 13 bases. TRBV5-3 carries the ORF label, with uncertain function. The CDR3 is made up of 16 amino acids. Unmatched junction bases numbered 9, after V lost 3 bases and J lost 6 bases. Written as DNA, the CDR3 is TGTGCCAGAAGCTACGGGACTAGCGGGACAGCGCGCGAGCAGTACTTC. Translation: CARSYGTSGTAREQYF.

Of note for this clone: Other nucleotide sequences in the sample specify the same CDR3. CDR3 nucleotide sequence: TGCGCCAGCAGCTTGGGCAGCACAGATACGCAGTATTTT. Its protein is CASSLGSTDTQYF. The chain joins TRBV5-1 to TRBJ2-3; D is unclear. CDR3 length: 13 amino acids. Germline V gives CDR1 SGHRS, CDR2 YFSETQ. The V gene lost 0 bases and the J gene lost 0 bases, with 2 bases spanning the gap.

This chain uses TRBV9 with TRBJ2-1, with 14 bases fitting TRBD2. This CDR3 comprises 17 residues. CDR1 is SGDLS and CDR2 is YYNGEE in the germline V gene. The trim removed 4 bases at V and 12 bases at J, leaving 15 bases unmatched. The CDR3 DNA reads TGTGCCAGCAGCCCAGGGACTAGCGGGAGAGGATTGTTATTGCAGTTCTTC. This sequence encodes CASSPGTSGRGLLLQFF.

This rearrangement joins TRBV10-1 to TRBJ1-2, with D maybe TRBD1 (6 bases). The CDR3 is made up of 12 amino acids. With 9 bases removed from V and 6 bases from J, the gap between germline ends came to 14 bases. CDR1 is WNHNN and CDR2 is SYGVQD in the germline V gene (reference sequence). The CDR3 nucleotides are TGCGCCAGTCCCACCAGGGGTCATGGCTACACCTTC. Its translation is CASPTRGHGYTF.